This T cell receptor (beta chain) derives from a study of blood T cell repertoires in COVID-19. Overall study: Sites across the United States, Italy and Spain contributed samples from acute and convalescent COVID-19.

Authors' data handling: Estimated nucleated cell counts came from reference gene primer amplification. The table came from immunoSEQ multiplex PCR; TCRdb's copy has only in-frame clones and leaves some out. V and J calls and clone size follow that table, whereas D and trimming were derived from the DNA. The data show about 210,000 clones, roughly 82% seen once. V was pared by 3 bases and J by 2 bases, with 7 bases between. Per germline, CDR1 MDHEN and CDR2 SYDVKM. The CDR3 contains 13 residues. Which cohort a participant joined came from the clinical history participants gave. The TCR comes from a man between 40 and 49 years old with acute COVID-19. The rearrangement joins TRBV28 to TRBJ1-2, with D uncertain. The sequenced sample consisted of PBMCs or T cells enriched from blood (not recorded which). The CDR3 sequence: CASSLVENYGYTF. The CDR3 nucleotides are TGTGCCAGCAGTTTGGTAGAAAACTATGGCTACACCTTC.